The sample holds a few counts of the clone carrying this TCR beta chain. Antigen specificity is unknown. This record belongs to a study of identical twins. The CDR3 has 16 residues. CDR1 is LGHDT, CDR2 YNNKEL, per germline (reference sequence). With 1 base clipped from V and 1 base from J, the junction kept 2 bases outside the gene matches. General study points: Insertion counts were lower in abundant cord blood beta clonotypes, a trend that memory repertoires did not show. The degree of excess twin sharing was weaker in beta out-of-frame sequences.

TCRdb re-called the 5' RACE reads with MiXCR, one entry per CDR3 protein. The profile shows approximately 190,000 distinct CDR3 sequences, about 16% of them singletons. In every case, the donor was a healthy Caucasian. These records were also assigned to another study, of T cells expressing NK-cell markers.

The chain joins TRBV3-1 to TRBJ2-1; the match to TRBD2 covers 9 bases. The clonotype was recovered from a woman aged 18-29 years in good health. The sample comprised CD8+ T cells sorted from blood. The CDR3 loop is CASSQGSGGSYNEQFF. In nucleotides, the CDR3 is TGTGCCAGCAGCCAAGGTAGCGGGGGATCCTACAATGAGCAGTTCTTC.